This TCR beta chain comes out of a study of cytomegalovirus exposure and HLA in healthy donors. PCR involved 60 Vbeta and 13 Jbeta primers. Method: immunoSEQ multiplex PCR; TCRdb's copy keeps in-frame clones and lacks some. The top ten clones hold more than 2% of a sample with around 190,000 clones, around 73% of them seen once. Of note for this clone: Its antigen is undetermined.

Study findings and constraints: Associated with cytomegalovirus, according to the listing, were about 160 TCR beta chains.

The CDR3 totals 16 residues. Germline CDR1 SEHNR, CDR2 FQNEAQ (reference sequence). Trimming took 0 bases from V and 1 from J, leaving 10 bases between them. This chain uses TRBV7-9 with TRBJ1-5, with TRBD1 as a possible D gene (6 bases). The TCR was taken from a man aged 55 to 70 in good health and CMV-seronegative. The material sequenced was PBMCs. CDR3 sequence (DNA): TGTGCCAGCAGCTTAGCACAGGGCATCAGCAATCAGCCCCAGCATTTT. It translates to CASSLAQGISNQPQHF.